This T cell receptor (beta chain) was obtained from a study of T cells in Graves' hyperthyroidism and ophthalmopathy. Overall study: Any treatment followed the collection of peripheral blood at initial diagnosis.

The table lists this clonotype with a few counts. A much larger clone sits a single nucleotide away, making a read error possible. This CDR3 contains 15 residues. Germline values: CDR1 SGHTA, CDR2 FQGTGA. The V end lost 2 bases, the J end lost 0 bases, and 5 bases lay between the germline ends. Amplification of TCR beta CDR3 regions used RNA as the template. HTBI primers were the set used in a first-round RT-PCR of the TCR CDR3. TCRdb reprocessed the multiplex PCR reads with MiXCR, giving one entry per CDR3 protein. The table lists roughly 800,000 distinct CDR3 sequences, around 39% of them singletons, with 7.5% to 9.5% in the top ten.

Sequenced: blood. The TCR sequence derives from a young man with Graves' hyperthyroidism. The V call is TRBV7-3, the J call TRBJ2-6; D is undetermined. CDR3 amino acids: CASSLHSSGANVLTF. The CDR3 nucleotides are TGTGCCAGCAGCTTACACAGCTCTGGGGCCAACGTCCTGACTTTC.